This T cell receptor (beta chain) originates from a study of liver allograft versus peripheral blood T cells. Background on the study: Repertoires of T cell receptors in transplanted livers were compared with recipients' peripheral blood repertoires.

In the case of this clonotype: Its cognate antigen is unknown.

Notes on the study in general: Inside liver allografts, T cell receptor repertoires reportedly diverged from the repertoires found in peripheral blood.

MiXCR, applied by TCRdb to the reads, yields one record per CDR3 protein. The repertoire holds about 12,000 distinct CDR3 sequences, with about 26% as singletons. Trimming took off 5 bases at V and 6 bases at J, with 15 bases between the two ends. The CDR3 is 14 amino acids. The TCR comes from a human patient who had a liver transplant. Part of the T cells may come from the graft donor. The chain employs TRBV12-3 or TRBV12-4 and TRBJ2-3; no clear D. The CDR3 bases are TGTGCCAGCAGTCCCATGATAGGACCGGATACGCAGTATTTT. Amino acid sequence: CASSPMIGPDTQYF.